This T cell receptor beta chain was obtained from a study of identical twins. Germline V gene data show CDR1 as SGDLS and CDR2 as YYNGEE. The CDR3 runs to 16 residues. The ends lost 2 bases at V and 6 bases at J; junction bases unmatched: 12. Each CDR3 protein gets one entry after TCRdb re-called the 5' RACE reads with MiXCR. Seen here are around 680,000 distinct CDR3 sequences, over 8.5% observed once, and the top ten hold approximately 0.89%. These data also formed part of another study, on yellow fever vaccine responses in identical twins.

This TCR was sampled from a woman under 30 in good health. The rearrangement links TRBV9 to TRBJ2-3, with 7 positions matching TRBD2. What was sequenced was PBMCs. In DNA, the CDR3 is TGTGCCAGCAGCGTCGGACCCGCTGTGGGAGGGGATACGCAGTATTTT. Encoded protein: CASSVGPAVGGDTQYF.